This entry lists 21 T cell receptor beta chains sequenced from one sample in a study of T cell changes during pregnancy in multiple sclerosis. Data came from immunoSEQ multiplex PCR; TCRdb stores just in-frame clones and leaves some out. The repertoire holds roughly 42,000 clones, with about 90% as singletons. The specimen was CD4+ T cells from peripheral blood mononuclear cells, collected before pregnancy. Every receptor here comes from a female donor with multiple sclerosis, enrolled in a pregnancy study.

The gene calls are TRBV10-3 and TRBJ2-7, with 8 bases lining up with TRBD1. V shed 1 base and J 0 bases; nucleotides not matched to a gene: 23. Germline assignment: CDR1 ENHRY and CDR2 SYGVKD. The CDR3 has 22 amino acids. In nucleotides, the CDR3 is TGTGCCATCAGTGAGTGGGTTTTAATACTGGACAGGGCCAAAAAATCCTCCTACGAGCAGTACTTC. This encodes CAISEWVLILDRAKKSSYEQYF.

V is TRBV19 and J is TRBJ1-5, with 7 bases aligning to TRBD1. The CDR3 length is 15 residues. CDR1 and CDR2 from the germline V gene are LNHDA and SQIVND (reference sequence). V shed 6 bases, J shed 0 bases, and the junction held 5 bases outside the gene matches. The CDR3 reads CASRIQGNSNQPQHF. The CDR3 DNA reads as TGTGCCAGTAGGATACAGGGGAATAGCAATCAGCCCCAGCATTTT.

The chain employs TRBV19 and TRBJ1-6; 8 nucleotides agree with TRBD1. The trim removed 5 bases at V and 7 bases at J, leaving 7 bases unmatched. This CDR3 has 15 amino acids. Germline assignment: CDR1 LNHDA and CDR2 SQIVND (reference sequence). The CDR3 reads CASSVRQGLNSPLHF. The CDR3 nucleotides are TGTGCCAGTAGTGTTCGACAGGGGTTGAATTCACCCCTCCACTTT.

This chain's CDR3 is CASSLPGTGGSYGYTF. CDR3 sequence (DNA): TGTGCCAGCTCACTTCCCGGGACAGGGGGCAGCTATGGCTACACCTTC. J is TRBJ1-2 and V is TRBV18; 12 nucleotides line up with TRBD1. The V and J ends lost 4 bases and 4 bases, in that order; junction bases with no gene match: 7. This CDR3 spans 16 amino acids. Germline V gene data show CDR1 as KGHSH and CDR2 as LQKENI.

This clone was picked up one time. The chain employs TRBV6-1 and TRBJ2-7; maybe TRBD2 (6 bases). V was shortened by 4 bases and J by 1 base, with 11 bases between the two germline ends. The CDR3 consists of 14 residues. CDR1 is MNHNS and CDR2 is SASEGT in the germline V gene. CDR3 protein: CASSVGGLSYEQYF. The CDR3 DNA sequence: TGTGCCAGCAGTGTGGGAGGATTGTCCTACGAGCAGTACTTC.

The sample holds one count of this clone. The chain combines TRBV6-5 with TRBJ1-2; 7 nucleotides line up with TRBD1. The CDR3 is 14 amino acids. V shed 4 bases and J 0 bases; nucleotides not matched to a gene: 2. Germline V gives CDR1 MNHEY, CDR2 SVGAGI. The CDR3 reads CASSWDRANYGYTF. The DNA of the CDR3 is TGTGCCAGCAGTTGGGACAGAGCTAACTATGGCTACACCTTC.

The chain employs TRBV6-6 and TRBJ2-1, with a weak D call TRBD2 (5 bases). The CDR3 sequence is 14 residues long. CDR1 is MNHNY, CDR2 SVGAGI, per germline (reference sequence). The germline V and J ends were trimmed by 0 bases and 4 bases, with 7 bases remaining between them. This CDR3 reads CASSYSRVYNEQFF. The CDR3 coding sequence is TGTGCCAGCAGTTACTCGAGGGTTTACAATGAGCAGTTCTTC.

This clone was picked up one time. The rearrangement joins TRBV7-2 to TRBJ1-1; tentatively, D is TRBD1 (5 bases). This CDR3 is 13 amino acids long. V lost 2 bases, J lost 6 bases, and 10 bases lay in between. CDR1 and CDR2 (germline): SGHTA, FQGNSA. For the CDR3, the DNA is TGTGCCAGCAGCTTAAGAGAGACAGCTGAAGCTTTCTTT. It yields the protein CASSLRETAEAFF.

The gene calls are TRBV7-2 and TRBJ1-2, with 9 bases aligning to TRBD1. This CDR3 region has 16 residues. The germline V gene has CDR1 SGHTA and CDR2 FQGNSA. The trim removed 5 bases at V and 4 bases at J, leaving 11 bases unmatched. The chain's CDR3 is CASSPIGGQGPYGYTF. The CDR3 nucleotides are TGTGCCAGCAGCCCCATTGGCGGACAGGGGCCCTATGGCTACACCTTC. Full variable domain (missing parts from reference TRBV7-2 and TRBJ1-2): GAGVSQSPSNKVTEKGKDVELRCDPISGHTALYWYRQSLGQGLEFLIYFQGNSAPDKSGLPSDRFSAERTGGSVSTLTIQRTQQEDSAVYLCASSPIGGQGPYGYTFGSGTRLTVV.

J is TRBJ2-3 and V is TRBV5-6, with TRBD2 matching over 9 bases. Germline CDR1 is SGHDT and CDR2 is YYEEEE. V lost 0 bases to trimming and J lost 5 bases; unmatched junction nucleotides: 10. The CDR3 sequence is 17 residues long. The CDR3 reads CASSLGGGGAVGDTQYF. CDR3 DNA: TGTGCCAGCAGCTTGGGTGGCGGGGGGGCCGTGGGAGATACGCAGTATTTT. Supplemented by reference TRBV5-6 and TRBJ2-3, the full variable domain reads DAGVTQSPTHLIKTRGQQVTLRCSPKSGHDTVSWYQQALGQGPQFIFQYYEEEERQRGNFPDRFSGHQFPNYSSELNVNALLLGDSALYLCASSLGGGGAVGDTQYFGPGTRLTVL.

This clone was seen a few times. CDR3 sequence reads: CASSGKEGNTIYF. Here the CDR3 DNA reads TGTGCCAGCAGCGGGAAGGAGGGGAACACCATATATTTT. The chain couples TRBV7-2 to TRBJ1-3; a weak D match, TRBD1 (5 bases). This CDR3 spans 13 amino acids. The V end lost 5 bases, the J end lost 7 bases, and 12 bases lay between the germline ends. Germline-derived CDR1 and CDR2 are SGHTA and FQGNSA.

The genes are TRBV18 and TRBJ2-5, with D perhaps TRBD2 (6 bases). The J call is in doubt because the DNA end fits TRBJ2-7 better. CDR3 length equals 17 residues. CDR1 and CDR2 (germline): KGHSH, LQKENI. The CDR3 nucleotides read TGTGCCAGCTCACCACTAAATGGAGGGTGGGTATCTTACGAGCAGTACTTC. Its protein is CASSPLNGGWVSYEQYF.

The CDR3 loop reads CASSPGLGYYEQYF. The CDR3 DNA follows: TGTGCCAGCAGCCCTGGACTGGGGTACTACGAGCAGTACTTC. V usage is TRBV5-8 and J usage is TRBJ2-7; possibly TRBD2 for D (5 bases). CDR1 and CDR2 from the germline V gene are SGHTS and YDEGEE. This CDR3 contains 14 residues. V lost 4 bases and J 3 bases, leaving 14 bases between the germline ends.

The chain joins TRBV7-8 to TRBJ1-5; D ambiguous. Germline CDR1 reads SGHVS; CDR2 reads FQNEAQ. The CDR3 runs 14 residues. V lost 7 bases, J lost 3 bases, and 13 bases lay in between. The chain's CDR3 is CASTTRGFNQPQHF. CDR3 coding DNA: TGTGCCAGCACCACCCGCGGCTTCAATCAGCCCCAGCATTTT.

CDR3 sequence reads: CASSYLAVDGYTF. The DNA for the CDR3 is TGTGCCAGCAGTTACCTAGCAGTCGATGGCTACACCTTC. The chain has TRBV6-5 and TRBJ1-2; D uncertain. CDR1 and CDR2 from the germline V gene are MNHEY and SVGAGI. Deletions cut 2 bases from V and 6 bases from J, with 10 bases between. The CDR3 loop spans 13 amino acids.

The chain combines TRBV7-2 with TRBJ1-6; TRBD1 might be the D (5 bases). Trimming removed 1 base from V and 7 bases from J, with 11 bases in between. The CDR3 has 15 residues. Germline assignment: CDR1 SGHTA and CDR2 FQGNSA. The CDR3 loop reads CASSLVGAANSPLHF. Here the CDR3 DNA reads TGTGCCAGCAGCTTAGTAGGGGCAGCCAATTCACCCCTCCACTTT.

This chain joins TRBV14 and TRBJ2-5, with a possible D match to TRBD2 (6 bases). CDR3 size: 16 residues. Germline V gene lookup returns CDR1 SGHDN and CDR2 FVKESK. Trimming left V 3 bases short and J 5 bases short, with 19 bases between. As DNA, the CDR3 is TGTGCCAGCAGCCAGCCTGTGGGAGCAAGCGGGGAGACCCAGTACTTC. Translating it yields CASSQPVGASGETQYF.

The chain couples TRBV7-2 to TRBJ1-2; D is possibly TRBD1 (5 bases). Trimming took 2 bases from V and 7 from J, leaving 17 bases between them. CDR3 length equals 15 residues. From germline, CDR1 is SGHTA and CDR2 FQGNSA. DNA for the CDR3: TGTGCCAGCAGCTTAAGACAGCCCGGCAGCTTTGGCTACACCTTC. Translated: CASSLRQPGSFGYTF.

The gene calls are TRBV5-1 and TRBJ1-1; unclear D gene. The CDR3 sequence is 14 residues long. V was cut by 0 bases and J by 3 bases, with 9 bases left in between. The germline gives CDR1 SGHRS, CDR2 YFSETQ. For the CDR3, the DNA is TGCGCCAGCAGCTTGGAACAGACATACACTGAAGCTTTCTTT. Encoded protein: CASSLEQTYTEAFF.

This rearrangement joins TRBV7-3 to TRBJ2-1, with 7 bases lining up with TRBD2. The germline V gene has CDR1 SGHTA and CDR2 FQGTGA. V shed 0 bases and J 4 bases; nucleotides not matched to a gene: 3. The CDR3 totals 15 residues. CDR3 loop: CASSLTAGPYNEQFF. CDR3 DNA: TGTGCCAGCAGCTTAACAGCGGGGCCTTACAATGAGCAGTTCTTC. Complete variable domain (other parts from reference TRBV7-3 and TRBJ2-1): GAGVSQTPSNKVTEKGKYVELRCDPISGHTALYWYRQSLGQGPEFLIYFQGTGAADDSGLPNDRFFAVRPEGSVSTLKIQRTERGDSAVYLCASSLTAGPYNEQFFGPGTRLTVL.

This sequence joins TRBV7-2 and TRBJ1-1; 9 positions match TRBD1. Losses at the gene ends were 7 bases for V and 0 bases for J; bases not matched to a gene: 12. CDR3 size: 17 residues. The germline V gene encodes CDR1 SGHTA and CDR2 FQGNSA. The CDR3 is CASTQWGTGTMNTEAFF. CDR3 bases: TGTGCCAGCACCCAATGGGGGACAGGGACCATGAACACTGAAGCTTTCTTT.